This T cell receptor beta chain comes out of a study of Tregs in tolerant kidney transplant recipients. CD4+CD25+CD127- Tregs, CD4+CD25- non-Tregs, CD4 and CD8 cells were sorted. Assay: immunoSEQ multiplex PCR; the TCRdb copy retains only in-frame clones and omits some. This sample carries 85,000 to 100,000 clones, approximately 94% of them seen once, and the ten largest clones take 0.46%. A note on this clone: Its matching antigen is unknown.

Study-wide findings and caveats: The most relevant donor-specific Treg TCRbeta repertoire apparently came from expansion with activated donor B cells.

This receptor was taken from a human donor who received a combined kidney and bone marrow transplant. The sample was CD4+ T cells from blood, taken before the transplant.

The CDR3 loop reads CASSLLTGDTEAFF. Here the CDR3 DNA reads TGTGCCAGCAGCCTCCTTACAGGGGACACTGAAGCTTTCTTT. The chain has TRBV7-9 and TRBJ1-1, with 7 bases that match TRBD1. The length of the CDR3 is 14 residues. V gave up 5 bases and J gave up 3 bases; unmatched junction bases: 6. From germline, CDR1 is SEHNR and CDR2 FQNEAQ (reference sequence).